The clone carrying this T cell receptor beta chain has just a few counts. As yet, its antigen is unknown. This sample stems from a study of beta chain features in type 1 diabetes. General observations from the study: Type 1 diabetes patients had TCRB CDR3s that were shorter (moderately but significantly so) in all four CD4+ subsets.

TCRB transcripts that were expressed got sequenced, as all of the isolated RNA had been reverse transcribed. Assay: immunoSEQ multiplex PCR; the TCRdb copy retains only in-frame clones and omits some. Counted here are about 270,000 clones, 14% occurring once; the ten biggest clones make up less than 0.02%. Trimming removed 0 bases at V and 7 bases at J, with 15 bases between. Germline V gives CDR1 KGHSH, CDR2 LQKENI. The CDR3 runs 15 residues. The chain employs TRBV18 and TRBJ1-1; no clear D. Sequencing was done on a sample of naive CD4+ T cells from blood. This clonotype was obtained from a man aged 25 to 40 with type 1 diabetes. The CDR3 sequence is CASSPPSSPPSEAFF. The CDR3 nucleotides are TGTGCCAGCTCACCACCGAGCTCGCCCCCAAGTGAAGCTTTCTTT.